This T cell receptor beta chain came from a study of monozygotic twins with inflammatory bowel disease. Study observations and caveats: No distinction between different T cell subtypes was possible. Among IBD patients, TCRbeta diversity (inverse Simpson) was lower than in healthy co-twins.

CDR1 is SGDLS and CDR2 is YYNGEE in the germline V gene. The CDR3 has 15 residues. A word on this clonotype: Its specificity is unknown.

Researchers put TCRalpha and TCRbeta cDNA through two nested PCRs lasting approximately 16 and 9 cycles. Reprocessing the 5' RACE reads, TCRdb reports a single entry for every CDR3 protein and omits DNA. This sample's table has about 43,000 distinct CDR3 sequences. The TCR comes from a human donor with ulcerative colitis or Crohn's disease, or a healthy co-twin of an affected twin (not recorded which). Sample: blood. The chain joins TRBV9 to TRBJ2-3. The CDR3 protein is CASSVGGDSTDTQYF.